The rows below give T cell receptor beta chains drawn from one sample of a study of shared clonotypes between healthy human individuals. TCRdb's table, derived via immunoSEQ multiplex PCR, lists solely in-frame clones and lacks some. The data hold around 600,000 clones, with approximately 97% observed a single time. Sequenced input: naive CD4+ T cells sorted from blood. The receptor source for this set is a woman aged 30 to 39 in good health. The CDR3 runs from the conserved cysteine through the conserved F or W. A D gene is named only where the DNA matches it firmly. Clone sizes are given selectively: once, few, many, or a class where the clone is expanded.

TRBJ1-5 - TRBV6-1 - TGTGCCAGCAGTGAAGATTTCCGGGGGAGTCAGCCCCAGCATTTT CASSEDFRGSQPQHF
TRBJ2-7 - TRBV5-5 - TGTGCCAGCAGCCAAATGCTCTGGACGACAGATTACGAGCAGTACTTC CASSQMLWTTDYEQYF
TRBJ1-1 - TRBV7-2 - TGTGCCAGCAGCTTAAGGACCTCAAGAGCTTTCTTT CASSLRTSRAFF
TRBJ2-2 - TRBV18 - TGTGCCAGCTCCCGTAAACCACGACACTACGACAACACCGGGGAGCTGTTTTTT CASSRKPRHYDNTGELFF
TRBJ2-1 TRBD2 TRBV29-1 - TGCAGCGCCCTCGGACTAGCGGGAGGTGTTGAGCAGTTCTTC CSALGLAGGVEQFF
TRBJ1-1 - TRBV5-4 once TGTGCCAGCAGCTTGGAAGACAGACTGAACACTGAAGCTTTCTTT CASSLEDRLNTEAFF
TRBJ2-7 TRBD2 TRBV28 once TGTGCCAGCAGTTCAACGGGAGGGCCGTCCCACGAGCAGTACTTC CASSSTGGPSHEQYF
TRBJ2-7 TRBD2 TRBV19 - TGTGCCAGTAGGTTGACTAGCGGTACCTACGAGCAGTACTTC CASRLTSGTYEQYF
TRBJ2-1 - TRBV21-1 - TGTGCCAGCAGCACCCGGGAGGGAAGCTCCTACAATGAGCAGTTCTTC CASSTREGSSYNEQFF
TRBJ2-7 TRBD2 TRBV19 - TGTGCCAGTAGTACCTCGACTAGCGGGAGAAACGAGCAGTACTTC CASSTSTSGRNEQYF
TRBJ1-5 - TRBV28 - TGTGCCAGCAGTTCAAGCAGGGTATCGGGCAATCAGCCCCAGCATTTT CASSSSRVSGNQPQHF
TRBJ2-2 TRBD1 TRBV29-1 few TGCAGCGTGACAGGGTCCGGGGAGCTGTTTTTT CSVTGSGELFF
TRBJ1-3 - TRBV19 once TGTGCCAGTAGTGCTGAGTGGAACGGAAACACCATATATTTT CASSAEWNGNTIYF
TRBJ2-5 TRBD2 TRBV27 - TGTGCCAGCAGCAATCTGAGGGGACTAGGGCTATCAGAGACCCAGTACTTC CASSNLRGLGLSETQYF
TRBJ2-1 - TRBV30 - TGTGCCTGGAGTGTACCGGCGGGTCGGGTCAATGAGCAGTTCTTC CAWSVPAGRVNEQFF
TRBJ2-4 - TRBV7-2 few TGTGCCAGCAGCTTAGAGGGGAGGCGAGTAACCAAAAACATTCAGTACTTC CASSLEGRRVTKNIQYF
TRBJ2-7 TRBD2 TRBV27 - TGTGCCAGCAGTCAACGGACTAGCGGGAGGTTAGCCGGCTCCTACGAGCAGTACTTC CASSQRTSGRLAGSYEQYF
TRBJ2-5 TRBD1 TRBV2 - TGTGCCAGCACCGACAGGGGCGAGACCCAGTACTTC CASTDRGETQYF
TRBJ1-6 - TRBV28 once TGTGCCAGCAGTCCCAACCGGGTCCCCATTTCACCCCTCCACTTT CASSPNRVPISPLHF
TRBJ1-6 - TRBV14 - TGTGCCAGCAGCCAAGGGTACAGGGAGAATTCACCCCTCCACTTT CASSQGYRENSPLHF
TRBJ2-6 - TRBV11-2 - TGTGCCAGCAGCTTAGATAGCTCTGGGGCCAACGTCCTGACTTTC CASSLDSSGANVLTF
TRBJ2-5 TRBD1 TRBV2 - TGTGCCAGCAGTGCAACAGGGGGCGGACAAGAGACCCAGTACTTC CASSATGGGQETQYF
TRBJ2-1 - TRBV7-9 - TGTGCCAGCAGCCGGACAAATACCTACAATGAGCAGTTCTTC CASSRTNTYNEQFF
TRBJ2-1 TRBD2 TRBV10-3 - TGTGCCATCAGACTAGCGGGGTCCCCCTACAATGAGCAGTTCTTC CAIRLAGSPYNEQFF
TRBJ2-7 TRBD1 TRBV11-2 - TGTGCCAGCAGCTTGGGACAGGGGGGGAACGAGCAGTACTTC CASSLGQGGNEQYF
TRBJ2-3 - TRBV28 - TGTGCCAGCAGTTTTAGGGGCCTCAGGGACGAAAATACGCAGTATTTT CASSFRGLRDENTQYF
TRBJ1-2 - TRBV11-2 - TGTGCCAGCAGCCAGGAGGGTGTAGGGGGCTACACCTTC CASSQEGVGGYTF
TRBJ2-3 - TRBV27 - TGTGCCAGCAGTTCCTCCGTTGGCACAGATACGCAGTATTTT CASSSSVGTDTQYF
TRBJ2-7 TRBD2 TRBV5-4 - TGTGCCAGCAGCCCTACTAGCGGGATACCCTACGAGCAGTACTTC CASSPTSGIPYEQYF
TRBJ2-2 - TRBV27 once TGTGCCAGCAGTCAAGCCGGGACAACGAACACCGGGGAGCTGTTTTTT CASSQAGTTNTGELFF
TRBJ1-1 - TRBV7-8 once TGTGCCAGCAGCTTATCGGGGAACACTGAAGCTTTCTTT CASSLSGNTEAFF
TRBJ2-3 - TRBV9 - TGTGCCAGCAGCGTTTCCCCTCTTTCTAACACAGATACGCAGTATTTT CASSVSPLSNTDTQYF
TRBJ1-1 - TRBV18 - TGTGCCAGCTCCAACCCTGTCGGGAACACTGAAGCTTTCTTT CASSNPVGNTEAFF
TRBJ2-7 - TRBV28 - TGTGCCAGCAGTTTGGCTAGATCCCTGAGGGAGCAGTACTTC CASSLARSLREQYF
TRBJ2-2 TRBD2 TRBV9 - TGTGCCAGCAGCGTAGAGCCAGCGGGAGGCGGTACCGGGGAGCTGTTTTTT CASSVEPAGGGTGELFF
TRBJ2-7 - TRBV19 - TGTGCCAGTAGTTTGAGGGAGGCCTACGAGCAGTACTTC CASSLREAYEQYF
TRBJ2-3 - TRBV30 - TGTGCCTGGAGTGTATCGACTATTTTTAAGACAGATACGCAGTATTTT CAWSVSTIFKTDTQYF
TRBJ1-1 - TRBV7-9 - TGTGCCAGCAGCTTAGCGGGCAGAGAAGCTTTCTTT CASSLAGREAFF
TRBJ1-5 TRBD1 TRBV28 - TGTGCCAGCAGTTTGGGACAGCACTCCGTGGCCCAGCATTTT CASSLGQHSVAQHF
TRBJ1-1 - TRBV6-6 - TGTGCCAGCAGTTACAGGGCGAACACTGAAGCTTTCTTT CASSYRANTEAFF
TRBJ2-7 TRBD2 TRBV19 - TGTGCCAGTACCCCGGGTCGCGCGGGAGGGCTGCTTTACGAGCAGTACTTC CASTPGRAGGLLYEQYF
TRBJ2-7 - TRBV28 - TGTGCCAGCAGTTCTACTTCCCTCGAGCGCGAGCAGTACTTC CASSSTSLEREQYF
TRBJ2-1 TRBD2 TRBV5-4 once TGTGCCAGCAGCTTGGACCTAGCGGGAGTCGCTGAGCAGTTCTTC CASSLDLAGVAEQFF
TRBJ2-3 - TRBV5-1 - TGCGCCAGCAGCTTGGGGATAGGCGATACGCAGTATTTT CASSLGIGDTQYF
TRBJ1-3 - TRBV5-3 - TGTGCCAGAAGCTTGGGATATCGCGCAGGGCCAACCGGAAACACCATATATTTT CARSLGYRAGPTGNTIYF
TRBJ1-1 - TRBV18 - TGTGCCAGCTCACCTGGACAGAACACTGAAGCTTTCTTT CASSPGQNTEAFF
TRBJ2-1 TRBD2 TRBV11-3 once TGTGCCAGCAGCTCGGGACTAGGCTATGAGCAGTTCTTC CASSSGLGYEQFF
TRBJ2-1 TRBD2 TRBV29-1 - TGCAGCGTTGACGGGTTAGCGGGAGAAGGAAGGGGGTTGGATGAGCAGTTCTTC CSVDGLAGEGRGLDEQFF